This TCR beta chain stems from a study of PD-L1 blockade in urothelial cancer. Overall study: Reported median T cell count for blood samples was some 140,000. Overall study results and limits: Where pretreatment blood TCR clonality fell below the median, better survival was predicted.

Sample time point: pretreatment peripheral blood. Assay: immunoSEQ multiplex PCR; the TCRdb copy retains only in-frame clones and omits some. The table shows about 50,000 clones, with 86% occurring only once. Notes on this clone: Its antigen is not known.

The CDR3 runs 13 residues. The V end was cut by 8 bases, the J end by 2 bases, with 11 bases between. Germline V gene lookup returns CDR1 MGHDK and CDR2 SYGVNS. The sequence was obtained from a man aged 55 to 70 with urothelial cancer. J is TRBJ2-3 and V is TRBV25-1; no firm D call. The sequenced sample was PBMCs, obtained around atezolizumab (anti-PD-L1) treatment. CDR3 sequence reads: CASSDTNTDTQYF. CDR3 sequence (DNA): TGTGCCAGCTCTGACACGAACACAGATACGCAGTATTTT.